The following is a T cell receptor beta chain sequence with its context. Its antigen is undetermined. This sample is drawn from a study of a mutant IDH1 vaccine in newly diagnosed glioma. Study context: Vaccination began 4-6 weeks post radiotherapy alone, or with temozolomide cycles.

Regarding time point: week 5, during vaccination. Every single dose of the vaccine, 300 ug of mutant IDH1 20-mer peptide, came with topical imiquimod. Diagnosis in the donors showed new WHO grade 3 or 4 astrocytomas that were IDH1-mutant and ATRX-lost. TCRdb keeps only in-frame clones here, not all; method: immunoSEQ multiplex PCR. The table shows 39,000 or so clones, with 75% to 85% occurring only once. The source material was PBMCs, sampled from a glioma patient whose treatment included an IDH1 peptide vaccine. The source of this sequence is a man aged 35-49 years with glioma.

The CDR3 DNA reads as TGCGCCAGCAGAAATAACAGGGATCAATTCTCCTACAATGAGCAGTTCTTC. Its protein is CASRNNRDQFSYNEQFF. J is TRBJ2-1 and V is TRBV5-1; maybe TRBD1 (6 bases). This CDR3 contains 17 residues. The V gene's germline CDR1 is SGHRS and CDR2 YFSETQ. Trimming pared 5 bases from V and 0 bases from J, leaving 18 bases between.